These 29 T cell receptor beta chains were all obtained from the same sample, sequenced in a study of blood T cells in healthy people across ages. Next came a second PCR, run for roughly 6 to 11 cycles, which used a sample-barcoded 5' primer along with a J-beta primer mix. TCRdb re-called the 5' RACE reads with MiXCR, one entry per CDR3 protein. The sample consists of 800,000 to 1,000,000 distinct CDR3 sequences, approximately 49% of them appearing once. Sequenced input: blood. These receptors came from a man younger than 45 in good health.

The chain employs TRBV6-2 or TRBV6-3 and TRBJ2-1; D unclear. The V gene lost 7 bases and the J gene lost 5 bases, with 18 bases spanning the gap. The CDR3 contains 15 residues. The V gene's germline CDR1 is MNHEY and CDR2 SVGEGT. The CDR3 nucleotides read TGTGCCAGCAATCTCGGGCGTCAGGTAGACAATGAGCAGTTCTTC. This encodes CASNLGRQVDNEQFF.

This clonotype was seen a few times. The chain carries TRBV2 and TRBJ2-3, with TRBD2 as a possible D gene (5 bases). This CDR3 contains 15 residues. Per the germline V gene, CDR1 is SNHLY and CDR2 is FYNNEI. The V end lost 11 bases, the J end lost 0 bases, and 18 bases lay between the germline ends. CDR3 nucleotides: TGTGCCCGCACAATAGAGGGCCCTAGCACAGATACGCAGTATTTT. It is translated as CARTIEGPSTDTQYF. The full variable domain, with the rest looked up from reference TRBV2 and TRBJ2-3, is EPEVTQTPSHQVTQMGQEVILRCVPISNHLYFYWYRQILGQKVEFLVSFYNNEISEKSEIFDDQFSVERPDGSNFTLKIRSTKLEDSAMYFCARTIEGPSTDTQYFGPGTRLTVL.

The V and J genes are TRBV10-3 and TRBJ1-2; tentative D call: TRBD1 (6 bases). CDR3 length: 14 amino acids. In germline, CDR1 is ENHRY, CDR2 SYGVKD. Trimming cost V 0 bases and J 5 bases, with 10 bases left between them. The CDR3 reads CAISESQGLYGYTF. The CDR3 DNA reads TGTGCCATCAGTGAGTCCCAGGGGTTGTATGGCTACACCTTC.

This clonotype was counted only a few times. The chain employs TRBV29-1 and TRBJ2-3; D is unclear. Germline V lookup: CDR1 SQVTM, CDR2 ANQGSEA. The CDR3 has 11 residues. V lost 3 bases and J lost 7, with 8 bases in between. The CDR3 sequence is CSVERRNTQYF. The CDR3 bases are TGCAGCGTTGAGCGGCGCAATACGCAGTATTTT.

The chain uses TRBV9 and TRBJ2-2; 7 bases fit TRBD1. CDR1 and CDR2 from the germline V gene are SGDLS and YYNGEE. V trimming: 1 base; J trimming: 2 bases; junction bases outside the gene matches: 5. The CDR3 is 16 amino acids. The CDR3 here is CASSVTTGYNTGELFF. Written as DNA, the CDR3 is TGTGCCAGCAGCGTAACGACAGGGTACAACACCGGGGAGCTGTTTTTT.

This chain connects TRBV6-2 or TRBV6-3 to TRBJ2-6; 8 bases fit TRBD1. CDR3 size: 17 residues. The germline V gene has CDR1 MNHEY and CDR2 SVGEGT. The trim removed 2 bases at V and 4 bases at J, leaving 7 bases unmatched. This chain's CDR3 is CASSYMDRASGANVLTF. The DNA for the CDR3 is TGTGCCAGCAGTTACATGGACAGGGCCTCGGGGGCCAACGTCCTGACTTTC.

This rearrangement joins TRBV5-6 to TRBJ1-1; D not resolved. V was cut by 4 bases and J by 4 bases, with 11 bases left in between. This CDR3 has 13 amino acids. The germline V gene encodes CDR1 SGHDT and CDR2 YYEEEE. The CDR3 spells CASSRVAPTEAFF. CDR3 in DNA: TGTGCCAGCAGCCGGGTGGCTCCCACTGAAGCTTTCTTT.

V usage is TRBV7-2 and J usage is TRBJ2-5, with 8 bases fitting TRBD2. V lost 1 base, J lost 1 base, and 5 bases stayed unmatched. Germline CDR1 and CDR2: SGHTA and FQGNSA. The CDR3 has 16 residues. This chain's CDR3 is CASSLVSTSVQETQYF. The CDR3 DNA is TGTGCCAGCAGCTTAGTTTCGACTAGCGTCCAAGAGACCCAGTACTTC.

This clonotype was seen only a few times. The chain carries TRBV29-1 and TRBJ2-3, with D perhaps TRBD1 (7 bases). There are 14 residues in the CDR3. The germline V gene has CDR1 SQVTM and CDR2 ANQGSEA. Trimming left V 6 bases short and J 2 bases short, with 15 bases between. CDR3 nucleotides: TGCAGCGTGGTTGGCGGGACAGCCACAGATACGCAGTATTTT. This codes for CSVVGGTATDTQYF.

The chain is built from TRBV5-6 and TRBJ2-7; D gene uncertain. The CDR3 spans 16 residues. V gave up 2 bases and J gave up 4 bases, with 19 bases separating them. Per the germline V gene, CDR1 is SGHDT and CDR2 is YYEEEE. In DNA, the CDR3 is TGTGCCAGCAGCTTCGGCAGCGAGGCTGCACCTTACGAGCAGTACTTC. Amino acid sequence: CASSFGSEAAPYEQYF.

In this sample, this clonotype turned up a few times. The V and J genes are TRBV10-3 and TRBJ2-4, with D perhaps TRBD2 (5 bases). Germline V lookup: CDR1 ENHRY, CDR2 SYGVKD. The CDR3 extends over 16 amino acids. V was clipped by 0 bases and J by 0 bases, with 9 bases between them. As DNA, the CDR3 is TGTGCCATCAGTGAGTCCGGACGGGGAGCCAAAAACATTCAGTACTTC. Its translation is CAISESGRGAKNIQYF.

In its sample, this clonotype was seen a few times. The DNA for the CDR3 is TGTGCCAGCAGCTTAGATGCGCGAGCGGGGGCCTACAATGAGCAGTTCTTC. Translation: CASSLDARAGAYNEQFF. The chain carries TRBV11-3 and TRBJ2-1; TRBD2 aligns across 8 bases. J was trimmed by 2 bases and V by 0 bases; bases with no gene match: 6. The CDR3 runs to 17 residues. CDR1 SGHNT and CDR2 YENEEA come from the germline V gene.

The CDR3 coding sequence is TGTGCCAGCAGTTACTGGCCAGCAGATACGCAGTATTTT. The encoded protein is CASSYWPADTQYF. The chain has TRBV6-5 and TRBJ2-3; D is uncertain. Germline V CDR1 and CDR2: MNHEY, SVGAGI. The CDR3 totals 13 residues. V was trimmed by 1 base and J by 4 bases, leaving 6 bases between them.

This chain joins TRBV12-3 or TRBV12-4 and TRBJ2-7; TRBD1 aligns across 7 bases. This CDR3 contains 12 residues. Trimming cost V 6 bases and J 10 bases; bases outside gene matches: 9. The CDR3 here is CASRPTGQRQYF. In DNA, the CDR3 is TGTGCCAGCAGACCTACGGGACAGCGACAGTACTTC.

Points on this clonotype: One end of the junction varies from germline; a read error may be responsible. J is TRBJ2-6 and V is TRBV7-9; possible D gene TRBD1, 5 bases. The CDR3 has 16 residues. Germline-derived CDR1 and CDR2 are SEHNR and FQNEAQ (reference sequence). The CDR3 coding sequence is TGTGCCAGCAGCTTACTGGCACCCTCTGGGGCCAACGCCCTGACTTTC. Its protein product is CASSLLAPSGANALTF.

CDR3 coding DNA: TGCGCCAGCAGCCTGGCGGTGACGGGGACTGAAGCTTTCTTT. Translation: CASSLAVTGTEAFF. The rearrangement links TRBV4-3 to TRBJ1-1; D call uncertain. The V gene's germline CDR1 is LGHNA and CDR2 YSLEER. Trimming stripped 4 bases from V and 5 bases from J, with 14 bases between. The CDR3 runs to 14 residues.

The V call is TRBV20-1, the J call TRBJ2-5; D gene uncertain. CDR1 is DFQATT, CDR2 SNEGSKA, per germline (reference sequence). V was clipped by 0 bases and J by 5 bases, with 13 bases between them. The CDR3 has 14 residues. The DNA of the CDR3 is TGCAGTGCTAGAGACCGAGTGGTGGGGGAGACCCAGTACTTC. Residues: CSARDRVVGETQYF.

The chain employs TRBV6-5 and TRBJ2-7; D not certain. The V gene lost 2 bases and the J gene lost 0 bases, with 8 bases spanning the gap. CDR1 and CDR2 (germline): MNHEY, SVGAGI. The CDR3 length is 14 residues. This CDR3 is CASSYLPSSYEQYF. The CDR3 region has the DNA TGTGCCAGCAGTTACCTCCCAAGCTCCTACGAGCAGTACTTC.

The CDR3 here is CSARIDIYETGELFF. DNA for the CDR3: TGCAGTGCTAGAATCGACATTTACGAGACCGGGGAGCTGTTTTTT. The chain is built from TRBV20-1 and TRBJ2-2; the D is unclear. CDR1 and CDR2 (germline): DFQATT, SNEGSKA (reference sequence). Deletions cut 2 bases from V and 5 bases from J, with 15 bases between. The length of the CDR3 is 15 residues.

This clonotype was observed many times. The chain has TRBV12-3 or TRBV12-4 and TRBJ2-5; D perhaps matches TRBD1 (5 bases). The length of the CDR3 is 14 residues. V was clipped by 2 bases and J by 1 base, with 8 bases between them. The CDR3 sequence is CASSLPDTQETQYF. The CDR3 DNA reads as TGTGCCAGCAGTTTACCGGACACCCAAGAGACCCAGTACTTC.

As for this clonotype: Sequence at one end of the junction differs from germline and may be a read error. The rearrangement joins TRBV3-1 to TRBJ2-3; D is undetermined. This CDR3 is built from 15 residues. Germline V CDR1 and CDR2: LGHDT, YNNKEL (reference sequence). The CDR3 nucleotides read TGTGCCAACAGCCAAGAACCCAATGGCTACGATACGCAGTATTTT. It codes for CANSQEPNGYDTQYF.

V and J are TRBV6-1 and TRBJ2-3; 9 bases fit TRBD1. Trimming took 6 bases from V and 0 from J; bases not matched to a gene: 7. The CDR3 spans 16 residues. The germline CDR1 and CDR2 sequences are MNHNS and SASEGT. The CDR3 DNA follows: TGTGCCAGCAGAGCCCGGGACAGGGCGAGCACAGATACGCAGTATTTT. This encodes CASRARDRASTDTQYF.

The chain couples TRBV20-1 to TRBJ1-2; possible D gene TRBD1, 6 bases. Trimming took off 4 bases at V and 4 bases at J, with 16 bases between the two ends. CDR1 is DFQATT and CDR2 is SNEGSKA in the germline V gene (reference sequence). CDR3 length equals 14 residues. The CDR3 DNA follows: TGCAGTGCTAAAGTACAGGGAGGGGGCTATGGCTACACCTTC. It yields the protein CSAKVQGGGYGYTF.

This clonotype has a count of ten or more. The CDR3 sequence is CASSLGLGADTQYF. The DNA of the CDR3 is TGTGCCAGCAGTTTAGGACTAGGCGCAGATACGCAGTATTTT. This rearrangement joins TRBV12-3 or TRBV12-4 to TRBJ2-3; the D gene is possibly TRBD2 (6 bases). The CDR3 consists of 14 residues. V lost 1 base and J lost 4, with 9 bases in between.

As concerns this clonotype: This may come from a read error, since a much larger clone is one base off. The V gene is TRBV5-1, the J gene TRBJ2-5, with D perhaps assigned TRBD1 or TRBD2 (5 bases each). The J call could be wrong; TRBJ2-7 is a better fit for the DNA end. The CDR3 extends over 15 amino acids. Germline CDR1 and CDR2: SGHRS and YFSETQ. The CDR3 DNA follows: TGCGCCGGCAGCCCACGGGACCCCGCCGTCCGCGAGCAGTACTTC. Protein product: CAGSPRDPAVREQYF.

The chain recombines TRBV6-2 or TRBV6-3 with TRBJ2-6, with D unresolved. CDR3 size: 13 residues. CDR1 and CDR2 from the germline V gene are MNHEY and SVGEGT. Trimming took off 2 bases at V and 4 bases at J, with 3 bases between the two ends. The CDR3 DNA sequence: TGTGCCAGCAGTTACCCCGGGGCCAACGTCCTGACTTTC. The encoded protein is CASSYPGANVLTF.

This chain connects TRBV12-3 or TRBV12-4 to TRBJ1-4; D is ambiguous. The CDR3 loop spans 14 amino acids. V was shortened by 4 bases and J by 5 bases, with 11 bases between the two germline ends. CDR3 in DNA: TGTGCCAGCAGTTATAGTGGATTGAATGAAAAACTGTTTTTT. The encoded protein is CASSYSGLNEKLFF.

V is TRBV5-1 and J is TRBJ1-2; D remains ambiguous. CDR1 and CDR2 (germline): SGHRS, YFSETQ. Trimming shortened V by 2 bases and J by 0 bases, and 17 bases separated the two germline ends. The CDR3 loop spans 17 amino acids. The CDR3 loop is CASSFDRRQVPNYGYTF. In DNA, the CDR3 is TGCGCCAGCAGCTTTGACCGTCGGCAGGTCCCTAACTATGGCTACACCTTC.

The genes are TRBV28 and TRBJ1-2; unclear D gene. Trimming removed 4 bases from V and 7 bases from J, with 10 bases in between. CDR3 length: 12 amino acids. The germline CDR1 and CDR2 sequences are MDHEN and SYDVKM. CDR3 DNA sequence: TGTGCCAGCAGTTCCCGGCAGTTTGGCTACACCTTC. Its translation is CASSSRQFGYTF.